Only a few counts were recorded for the clone carrying this T cell receptor (beta chain). The target antigen is unknown. These data come from a study of cytomegalovirus exposure and HLA in healthy donors. Study observations and caveats: Reports state that TCR beta sequences accurately predicted most subjects' HLA-A and HLA-B alleles.

Donors counted as nominally healthy when sampled, yet unrecorded immune exposures were likely. Researchers ran the PCR with 60 Vbeta and 13 Jbeta primers. Libraries were prepared by immunoSEQ multiplex PCR; TCRdb keeps only in-frame clonotypes and omits some of them. The sample lists some 200,000 clones, over 70% seen once, with around 2.9% in the top ten. The CDR3 totals 18 residues. With 6 bases clipped from V and 5 bases from J, the junction kept 16 bases outside the gene matches. CDR1 and CDR2 from the germline V gene are MNHEY and SMNVEV (reference sequence). The chain combines TRBV27 with TRBJ1-1; 12 bases match TRBD1. Source material: PBMCs. The clonotype originates from an older woman in good health and CMV-seropositive. The CDR3 here is CASSPTWDRGRRGTEAFF. The DNA for the CDR3 is TGTGCCAGCAGCCCAACTTGGGACAGGGGGCGCAGAGGGACTGAAGCTTTCTTT.